Presented here are 30 T cell receptor beta chains from one specimen sequenced in a study of T cells in Graves' hyperthyroidism and ophthalmopathy. It was RNA transcripts that yielded the amplified TCR beta CDR3 regions. The TCR CDR3 first-round RT-PCR relied on the HTBI primer set. Each CDR3 protein is one row after TCRdb ran MiXCR on the multiplex PCR reads. The table includes fewer than 550,000 distinct CDR3 sequences, 15% to 18% detected once. The sample comprised blood. The receptors originated from a woman between 18 and 29 years old with Graves' hyperthyroidism.

This clonotype was picked up many times. The V call is TRBV11-2, the J call TRBJ2-7; possible D gene TRBD2, 5 bases. This CDR3 spans 15 amino acids. The ends were cut back, 6 bases at V and 0 bases at J, with 15 bases in the middle. Germline V gene sequence: CDR1 SGHAT, CDR2 FQNNGV. The CDR3 nucleotides are TGTGCCAGCAGTTACGAGGTTGGGAGCTCCTACGAGCAGTACTTC. As protein: CASSYEVGSSYEQYF.

This rearrangement joins TRBV4-3 to TRBJ2-1; 7 bases map to TRBD1. Germline CDR1 LGHNA, CDR2 YSLEER. The CDR3 extends over 17 amino acids. V lost 0 bases, J lost 3 bases, and 8 bases stayed unmatched. CDR3 loop: CASSQDLGSGGYNEQFF. CDR3 nucleotides: TGCGCCAGCAGCCAAGATCTCGGGTCAGGGGGCTACAATGAGCAGTTCTTC.

Only a few counts were recorded for this clonotype. The chain combines TRBV19 with TRBJ1-1; no clear D gene. Germline V lookup: CDR1 LNHDA, CDR2 SQIVND (reference sequence). Deletions cut 1 base from V and 1 base from J, with 7 bases between. This CDR3 is 14 amino acids long. As DNA, the CDR3 is TGTGCCAGTAGTATAGTCAACCAGAACACTGAAGCTTTCTTT. Translating it yields CASSIVNQNTEAFF.

This clonotype was seen a handful of times. The genes are TRBV6-5 and TRBJ2-1; the D gene could be TRBD1 or TRBD2 (5 bases each). Germline V gene data show CDR1 as MNHEY and CDR2 as SVGAGI. This CDR3 spans 15 amino acids. The V end lost 2 bases, the J end lost 4 bases, and 12 bases lay between the germline ends. In nucleotides, the CDR3 is TGTGCCAGCAGTTACGTACCGGGACCTTACAATGAGCAGTTCTTC. This encodes CASSYVPGPYNEQFF.

The chain's CDR3 is CASSSFDPRVGNTIYF. In DNA form, the CDR3 reads TGTGCCAGCAGTTCTTTCGACCCAAGGGTAGGAAACACCATATATTTT. V is TRBV12-3 or TRBV12-4 and J is TRBJ1-3; D is uncertain. The CDR3 is 16 residues long. Trimming removed 4 bases from V and 4 bases from J, with 17 bases in between.

This clonotype was detected ten times or more. The J gene is TRBJ2-7, the V gene TRBV6-5; 13 nucleotides match TRBD2. The CDR3 runs to 19 residues. Germline CDR1 MNHEY, CDR2 SVGAGI. The V segment lost 0 bases and the J segment 1 base; nucleotides outside the gene matches: 9. The CDR3 here is CASSYSKLAGGPRSYEQYF. The CDR3 DNA reads TGTGCCAGCAGTTACTCGAAACTAGCGGGAGGGCCGCGTTCCTACGAGCAGTACTTC.

The J gene is TRBJ2-7, the V gene TRBV10-3, with D possibly matching TRBD1 (6 bases). The CDR3 is made up of 12 amino acids. Germline values: CDR1 ENHRY, CDR2 SYGVKD. Trimming cost V 6 bases and J 3 bases, with 9 bases left between them. CDR3 in DNA: TGTGCCATCAGGAGGACAGACTACGAGCAGTACTTC. It is translated as CAIRRTDYEQYF.

The sample holds a few counts of this clonotype. This chain uses TRBV6-1 with TRBJ1-1; possibly TRBD1 for D (5 bases). CDR3 length equals 10 residues. Germline CDR1 MNHNS, CDR2 SASEGT. Trimming left V 7 bases short and J 8 bases short, with 8 bases between. As DNA, the CDR3 is TGTGCCAGCACCAGACAGGAAGCTTTCTTT. It is translated as CASTRQEAFF.

The J gene is TRBJ1-1, the V gene TRBV11-2, with 12 nucleotides matching TRBD1. Germline V gene sequence: CDR1 SGHAT, CDR2 FQNNGV. The CDR3 consists of 17 residues. V lost 4 bases, J lost 1 base, and 7 bases stayed unmatched. The CDR3 nucleotides are TGTGCCAGCAGCTCGCATGGGACAGGGGGCTCGAACACTGAAGCTTTCTTT. This encodes CASSSHGTGGSNTEAFF.

This clonotype was counted between two and nine times. This chain connects TRBV11-2 to TRBJ2-5; 9 nucleotides align to TRBD2. The V gene end was trimmed by 5 bases and the J gene end by 5 bases; junction bases not matched to a gene: 18. This CDR3 is 18 amino acids long. Germline V gives CDR1 SGHAT, CDR2 FQNNGV. The CDR3 is CASSTPGLAPIGVETQYF. CDR3 in DNA: TGTGCCAGCAGCACTCCGGGACTAGCTCCTATAGGTGTGGAGACCCAGTACTTC.

J is TRBJ1-5 and V is TRBV25-1; no clear D gene. The CDR3 consists of 14 residues. Germline V gene sequence: CDR1 MGHDK, CDR2 SYGVNS. V gave up 4 bases and J gave up 1 base, with 8 bases separating them. CDR3 residues: CASSANPSNQPQHF. In DNA, the CDR3 is TGTGCCAGCAGTGCGAATCCGAGCAATCAGCCCCAGCATTTT. The variable domain in full, with the rest retrieved from reference TRBV25-1 and TRBJ1-5, is EADIYQTPRYLVIGTGKKITLECSQTMGHDKMYWYQQDPGMELHLIHYSYGVNSTEKGDLSSESTVSRIRTEHFPLTLESARPSHTSQYLCASSANPSNQPQHFGDGTRLSIL.

This chain links TRBV7-2 with TRBJ1-2; TRBD1 might be the D (6 bases). The V and J ends lost 2 bases and 8 bases respectively, with 21 bases between them. Germline CDR1 SGHTA, CDR2 FQGNSA. This CDR3 is 16 amino acids long. The CDR3 reads CASSLPPGQASSGYTF. The CDR3 bases are TGTGCCAGCAGCTTACCGCCGGGACAAGCGTCTTCGGGCTACACCTTC.

This clonotype was counted at least ten times. This sequence joins TRBV12-3 or TRBV12-4 and TRBJ2-5, with 8 nucleotides matching TRBD1. V was clipped by 5 bases and J by 5 bases; unmatched bases: 7. This CDR3 comprises 14 residues. The CDR3 spells CASSADRGFETQYF. The DNA for the CDR3 is TGTGCCAGCAGTGCCGACAGGGGATTCGAGACCCAGTACTTC.

The table lists this clonotype with many counts. The chain employs TRBV20-1 and TRBJ2-5, with D uncertain. Trimming stripped 5 bases from V and 4 bases from J, with 5 bases between. CDR1 and CDR2 (germline): DFQATT, SNEGSKA (reference sequence). The CDR3 totals 10 residues. CDR3 sequence: CSAGSETQYF. CDR3 in DNA: TGCAGTGCTGGATCAGAGACCCAGTACTTC.

Many counts were recorded for this clonotype. The V call is TRBV28, the J call TRBJ2-3; D call uncertain. Trimming cost V 5 bases and J 5 bases, with 11 bases left between them. Per germline, CDR1 MDHEN and CDR2 SYDVKM. The CDR3 spans 13 residues. The CDR3 nucleotides read TGTGCCAGCAGTACCCCCCCACAAGATACGCAGTATTTT. Translating gives CASSTPPQDTQYF.

This clonotype showed up many times. J is TRBJ2-5 and V is TRBV11-1; a possible D gene is TRBD1 (6 bases). CDR3 size: 14 residues. Germline V gene lookup returns CDR1 SGHAT and CDR2 FQDESV (reference sequence). Trimming took off 5 bases at V and 4 bases at J, with 14 bases between the two ends. As DNA, the CDR3 is TGTGCCAGCAGCCCCACAGGGTTGGGAGAGACCCAGTACTTC. Translated, it gives CASSPTGLGETQYF.

The chain has TRBV6-1 and TRBJ1-2, with D uncertain. Germline V CDR1 and CDR2: MNHNS, SASEGT. V was clipped by 8 bases and J by 1 base, with 5 bases between them. The CDR3 is 11 residues long. This CDR3 is CASAGNYGYTF. As DNA, the CDR3 is TGTGCCAGCGCCGGTAACTATGGCTACACCTTC.

This clonotype occurred a few times. The chain couples TRBV4-1 to TRBJ2-7; 8 bases agree with TRBD1. The CDR3 length is 16 residues. V was clipped by 1 base and J by 3 bases; unmatched bases: 8. The germline CDR1 and CDR2 sequences are MGHRA and YSYEKL. This CDR3 is CASSQVSPGGLYEQYF. CDR3 sequence (DNA): TGCGCCAGCAGCCAAGTATCCCCAGGGGGCCTCTACGAGCAGTACTTC.

V is TRBV6-1 and J is TRBJ1-1, with 10 bases matching TRBD1. The junction had 7 bases not matched to a gene; V was cut back by 5 bases and J by 10 bases. Germline loops: CDR1 MNHNS, CDR2 SASEGT. The CDR3 is 13 amino acids. The CDR3 region has the DNA TGTGCCAGCAGTCGGGACAGGGGATCCCCAGCTTTCTTT. Translating gives CASSRDRGSPAFF.

The genes are TRBV12-5 and TRBJ2-2; D uncertain. Germline V gives CDR1 LGHNT, CDR2 FRNRAP. Deletions cut 3 bases from V and 1 base from J, with 6 bases between. The CDR3 is made up of 14 amino acids. Here the CDR3 DNA reads TGTGCTAGTGGTTTCCTAGAGAACACCGGGGAGCTGTTTTTT. Its protein is CASGFLENTGELFF.

This clonotype has a handful of counts. The CDR3 is CASSQEERFTDTQYF. The CDR3 nucleotides are TGTGCCAGCAGCCAAGAAGAGCGGTTCACAGATACGCAGTATTTT. The chain carries TRBV4-2 and TRBJ2-3; perhaps TRBD2 as D (5 bases). Germline V gives CDR1 LGHNA, CDR2 YNFKEQ. The ends were cut back, 0 bases at V and 2 bases at J, with 9 bases in the middle. This CDR3 comprises 15 residues.

In this sample, this clonotype turned up a few times. The V gene is TRBV10-1, the J gene TRBJ1-2, with D possibly TRBD1 on 5 matching bases. V shed 2 bases and J shed 1 base, with 20 bases lying between them. CDR1 and CDR2 (germline): WNHNN, SYGVQD (reference sequence). CDR3 length equals 18 residues. Here the CDR3 reads CASSERRQQLDINYGYTF. The DNA of the CDR3 is TGCGCCAGCAGTGAGCGAAGACAGCAACTAGATATTAACTATGGCTACACCTTC.

This clonotype was recorded at least ten times. This CDR3 is CATSERDRGSYNEQFF. For the CDR3, the DNA is TGTGCCACCAGCGAGCGGGACAGGGGCTCCTACAATGAGCAGTTCTTC. This chain connects TRBV15 to TRBJ2-1, with 10 bases that match TRBD1. V lost 5 bases and J lost 0; bases outside the gene matches: 4. Germline V lookup: CDR1 LNHNV, CDR2 YYDKDF (reference sequence). CDR3 size: 16 residues.

This chain links TRBV28 with TRBJ2-6, with D perhaps TRBD2 (6 bases). This CDR3 spans 16 amino acids. V lost 0 bases to trimming and J lost 3 bases, with 9 bases between them. Germline CDR1 MDHEN, CDR2 SYDVKM. The CDR3 coding sequence is TGTGCCAGCAGTTTATGGGAGGGACTTGGGGCCAACGTCCTGACTTTC. Protein sequence: CASSLWEGLGANVLTF.

This sequence joins TRBV29-1 and TRBJ2-1; TRBD2 might be the D (6 bases). The ends were cut back, 5 bases at V and 10 bases at J, with 21 bases in the middle. Germline-derived CDR1 and CDR2 are SQVTM and ANQGSEA. The CDR3 length is 14 residues. The CDR3 is CSVRLAFPGVEQFF. The DNA for the CDR3 is TGCAGCGTTCGGCTAGCCTTCCCGGGGGTCGAGCAGTTCTTC.

As concerns this clonotype: This could be a read error, since a much larger clone is one nucleotide away. As the CDR3 is not closed by the conserved phenylalanine or tryptophan, this likely results from a read error. This chain connects TRBV19 to TRBJ1-1; D unresolved. The CDR3 spans 14 residues. V shed 6 bases and J shed 4 bases, with 15 bases lying between them. CDR1 is LNHDA, CDR2 SQIVND, per germline (reference sequence). The CDR3: CASRSAVAGTEAFL. The CDR3 nucleotides are TGTGCCAGTAGATCCGCGGTTGCCGGCACTGAAGCTTTCCTT.

J is TRBJ2-5 and V is TRBV14, with D perhaps matching TRBD2 (6 bases). The CDR3 length is 14 residues. From germline, CDR1 is SGHDN and CDR2 FVKESK. V lost 3 bases and J 7 bases, leaving 15 bases between the germline ends. This CDR3 is CASSQLLRGMTQYF. CDR3 DNA sequence: TGTGCCAGCAGCCAGCTTCTACGGGGGATGACCCAGTACTTC.

This clonotype was recorded at least ten times. The chain recombines TRBV18 with TRBJ2-2; 7 bases map to TRBD1. Germline values: CDR1 KGHSH, CDR2 LQKENI. CDR3 length equals 15 residues. The V segment lost 3 bases and the J segment 4 bases; nucleotides outside the gene matches: 5. DNA for the CDR3: TGTGCCAGCTCACCCTATCGGGACAGCACCGGGGAGCTGTTTTTT. Its translation is CASSPYRDSTGELFF.

V and J are TRBV11-2 and TRBJ2-7, with unresolved D. The CDR3 loop spans 13 amino acids. CDR1 is SGHAT, CDR2 FQNNGV, per germline. The CDR3 protein is CVGSLGINYEQYF. Here the CDR3 DNA reads TGTGTCGGCAGCTTAGGAATAAACTACGAGCAGTACTTC.

This clonotype was seen a handful of times. The DNA of the CDR3 is TGTGCCAGCAGCGACCCTCACACGAACACTGAAGCTTTCTTT. This translates into CASSDPHTNTEAFF. The genes are TRBV9 and TRBJ1-1; D is unclear. The CDR3 consists of 14 residues. Per germline, CDR1 SGDLS and CDR2 YYNGEE. V shed 3 bases and J shed 1 base, with 10 bases lying between them.